Listed below are T cell receptor beta chains from one sample, sequenced in a study of CD8+ T cells in alopecia areata. Data came from immunoSEQ multiplex PCR; TCRdb stores just in-frame clones and leaves some out. The table has about 160,000 clones, about three fifths seen once. The specimen comprised CD4+ T cells sorted from blood, sampled at week 4, from a patient treated with tofacitinib. The origin of the receptors is a human donor with alopecia areata. CDR3s include the opening cysteine and the closing phenylalanine or tryptophan. A D gene is named only where the DNA matches it firmly. Where a row states a size, it is once, few, many or the class of an expanded clone; other rows omit it.

DNA: TGTGCCTGGAGTGTACAGAGGTGGGGGAGGGATACGCAGTATTTT
CDR3: CAWSVQRWGRDTQYF
J: TRBJ2-3
size: NA
D: NA
V: TRBV30

DNA: TGTGCCAGCAGCTACCAGGGAGGGCAGCCCCAGCATTTT
CDR3: CASSYQGGQPQHF
J: TRBJ1-5
size: NA
D: NA
V: TRBV7-2

DNA: TGTGCCAGCAGCTTAGACAGGGGCGACTATGGCTACACCTTC
CDR3: CASSLDRGDYGYTF
J: TRBJ1-2
size: NA
D: TRBD1
V: TRBV7-2

DNA: TGCGCCAGCAGCATGCGAAGGGGGGCGAGAGAGACCCAGTACTTC
CDR3: CASSMRRGARETQYF
J: TRBJ2-5
size: NA
D: NA
V: TRBV7-2

DNA: TGTGCCTGGAGAACCCCTGGACAGGGGGAAACCCAGCATTTT
CDR3: CAWRTPGQGETQHF
J: TRBJ1-5
size: NA
D: TRBD1
V: TRBV30

DNA: TGCAGCGTACGGGACCTACGAGGGAACACTGAAGCTTTCTTT
CDR3: CSVRDLRGNTEAFF
J: TRBJ1-1
size: NA
D: NA
V: TRBV29-1

DNA: TGTGCCAGCACCTCAGGGGGACATGGCTACACCTTC
CDR3: CASTSGGHGYTF
J: TRBJ1-2
size: NA
D: TRBD1
V: TRBV6-6

DNA: TGCAGCGTTGAAGGCCAGGGGAATTTTGGCTACACCTTC
CDR3: CSVEGQGNFGYTF
J: TRBJ1-2
size: NA
D: NA
V: TRBV29-1

DNA: TGTGCCAGCAGTGAAGCGGGGACAGGGAAGCATTTT
CDR3: CASSEAGTGKHF
J: TRBJ1-5
size: once
D: TRBD1
V: TRBV2

DNA: TGTGCCAGCAGCTTAGCGCTTCGGGACAGTAATTCACCCCTCCACTTT
CDR3: CASSLALRDSNSPLHF
J: TRBJ1-6
size: few
D: TRBD1
V: TRBV7-2

DNA: TGTGCCTGGACCGGGACTAGCAGGAATGAGCAGTTCTTC
CDR3: CAWTGTSRNEQFF
J: TRBJ2-1
size: NA
D: TRBD2
V: TRBV30

DNA: TGTGCCAGCAGCTGGGGAGCCAACACTGAAGCTTTCTTT
CDR3: CASSWGANTEAFF
J: TRBJ1-1
size: NA
D: NA
V: TRBV11-3

DNA: TGCGCCAGCAGCCTGGACAGCCTCACAGATACGCAGTATTTT
CDR3: CASSLDSLTDTQYF
J: TRBJ2-3
size: NA
D: NA
V: TRBV4-3

DNA: TGTGCCAGCACACAGGGTAAGGATGGCTACACCTTC
CDR3: CASTQGKDGYTF
J: TRBJ1-2
size: NA
D: NA
V: TRBV25-1

DNA: TGTGCCAGCAGTATCGGACAGGACAATTCACCCCTCCACTTT
CDR3: CASSIGQDNSPLHF
J: TRBJ1-6
size: NA
D: TRBD1
V: TRBV6-6

DNA: TGTGCCAGCAATGCGGACAGGGGCTACAATGAGCAGTTCTTC
CDR3: CASNADRGYNEQFF
J: TRBJ2-1
size: NA
D: TRBD1
V: TRBV2

DNA: TGTGCCTGGATGAGTGGCCGGGCAGACCTTCGGGCCTATGGCTACACCTTC
CDR3: CAWMSGRADLRAYGYTF
J: TRBJ1-2
size: NA
D: NA
V: TRBV30

DNA: TGTGCCTGGAGGGCCCCCCTAGCGGGGGCCCCGTGGTGGTATTTT
CDR3: CAWRAPLAGAPWWYF
J: TRBJ2-3
size: NA
D: TRBD2
V: TRBV30

DNA: TGTGCCAGCAGCCCAGTGACTAGCGGGGTGGGGGAGACCCAGTACTTC
CDR3: CASSPVTSGVGETQYF
J: TRBJ2-5
size: few
D: TRBD2
V: TRBV4-2

DNA: TGTGCCATCAGTTTCGGACCCACAGATACGCAGTATTTT
CDR3: CAISFGPTDTQYF
J: TRBJ2-3
size: NA
D: NA
V: TRBV10-3

DNA: TGCAGTGCTAAGGGTAACAATGAGCAGTTCTTC
CDR3: CSAKGNNEQFF
J: TRBJ2-1
size: NA
D: NA
V: TRBV20-1

DNA: TGCAGCGTGGGGGGACTAGCGGGGTGGGATACGCAGTATTTT
CDR3: CSVGGLAGWDTQYF
J: TRBJ2-3
size: NA
D: TRBD2
V: TRBV29-1

DNA: TGCAGCGTTGTGGACAGGGGGGACTATGGCTACACCTTC
CDR3: CSVVDRGDYGYTF
J: TRBJ1-2
size: few
D: TRBD1
V: TRBV29-1

DNA: TGTGCCTGGAACGTGTTCAATCAGCCCCAGCATTTT
CDR3: CAWNVFNQPQHF
J: TRBJ1-5
size: NA
D: NA
V: TRBV30

DNA: TGTGCCTGGAGTGGACAGGGAGGGTTGAATGAGCAGTTCTTC
CDR3: CAWSGQGGLNEQFF
J: TRBJ2-1
size: NA
D: NA
V: TRBV30

DNA: TGTGCCTGGAGTGTAACTAGCGGGGGGGCCCTCTACAATGAGCAGTTCTTC
CDR3: CAWSVTSGGALYNEQFF
J: TRBJ2-1
size: NA
D: TRBD2
V: TRBV30

DNA: TGTGCCTGGGACAGGGTGGCCACAGATACGCAGTATTTT
CDR3: CAWDRVATDTQYF
J: TRBJ2-3
size: NA
D: TRBD1
V: TRBV30

DNA: TGCAGCGTTGATAGTACGATTGTGCAGTATTTT
CDR3: CSVDSTIVQYF
J: TRBJ2-3
size: NA
D: NA
V: TRBV29-1

DNA: TGTGCCTGGAATACAGGGGGCGTTCAGCCCCAGCATTTT
CDR3: CAWNTGGVQPQHF
J: TRBJ1-5
size: once
D: TRBD1
V: TRBV30

DNA: TGTGCCAGCAGTGATCCCGGCCAACTCAACTACGAGCAGTACTTC
CDR3: CASSDPGQLNYEQYF
J: TRBJ2-7
size: NA
D: NA
V: TRBV25-1

DNA: TGTGCCAGCAGCCAGATTGTGGGGGGAGGCAATTCACCCCTCCACTTT
CDR3: CASSQIVGGGNSPLHF
J: TRBJ1-6
size: NA
D: NA
V: TRBV7-9

DNA: TGCAGCGTTACGGACAGGGGGCTCTACGAGCAGTACTTC
CDR3: CSVTDRGLYEQYF
J: TRBJ2-7
size: NA
D: TRBD1
V: TRBV29-1

DNA: TGCAGCCTGGAAGTGGCGGGGGGCTACACCTTC
CDR3: CSLEVAGGYTF
J: TRBJ1-2
size: NA
D: NA
V: TRBV29-1

DNA: TGTGCCAGCAGCCCCTGGGGCCTCCAAGAGACCCAGTACTTC
CDR3: CASSPWGLQETQYF
J: TRBJ2-5
size: NA
D: NA
V: TRBV7-9

DNA: TGTGCCAGCAGCAAAGACAGGGTTGGCTACGAGCAGTACTTC
CDR3: CASSKDRVGYEQYF
J: TRBJ2-7
size: NA
D: TRBD1
V: TRBV7-2